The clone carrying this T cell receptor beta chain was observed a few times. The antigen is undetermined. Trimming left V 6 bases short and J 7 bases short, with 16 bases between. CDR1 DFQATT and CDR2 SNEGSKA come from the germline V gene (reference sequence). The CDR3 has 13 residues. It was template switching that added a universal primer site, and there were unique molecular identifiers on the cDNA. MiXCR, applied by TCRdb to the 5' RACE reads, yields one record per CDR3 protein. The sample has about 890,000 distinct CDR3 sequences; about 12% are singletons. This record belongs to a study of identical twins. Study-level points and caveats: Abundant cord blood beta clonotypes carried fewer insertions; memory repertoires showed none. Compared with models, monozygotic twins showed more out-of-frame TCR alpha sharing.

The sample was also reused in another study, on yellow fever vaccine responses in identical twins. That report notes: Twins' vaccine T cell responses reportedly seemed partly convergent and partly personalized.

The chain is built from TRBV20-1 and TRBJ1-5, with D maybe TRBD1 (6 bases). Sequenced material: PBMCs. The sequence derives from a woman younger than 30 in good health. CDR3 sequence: CSAAPGGLQPQHF. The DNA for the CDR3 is TGCAGTGCCGCGCCTGGGGGGCTCCAGCCCCAGCATTTT.